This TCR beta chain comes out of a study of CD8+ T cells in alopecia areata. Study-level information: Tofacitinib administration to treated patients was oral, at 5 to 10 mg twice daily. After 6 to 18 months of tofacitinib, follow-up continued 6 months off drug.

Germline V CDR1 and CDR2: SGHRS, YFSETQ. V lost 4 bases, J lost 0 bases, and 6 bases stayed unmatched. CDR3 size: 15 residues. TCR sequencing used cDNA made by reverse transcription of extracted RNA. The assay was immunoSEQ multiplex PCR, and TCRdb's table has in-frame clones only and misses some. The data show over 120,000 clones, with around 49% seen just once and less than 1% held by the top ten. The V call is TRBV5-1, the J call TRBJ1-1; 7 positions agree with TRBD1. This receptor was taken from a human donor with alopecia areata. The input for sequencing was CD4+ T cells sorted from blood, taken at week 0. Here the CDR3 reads CASSALDRMNTEAFF. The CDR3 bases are TGCGCCAGCAGCGCACTGGACAGGATGAACACTGAAGCTTTCTTT. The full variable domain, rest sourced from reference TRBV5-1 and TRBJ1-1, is KAGVTQTPRYLIKTRGQQVTLSCSPISGHRSVSWYQQTPGQGLQFLFEYFSETQRNKGNFPGRFSGRQFSNSRSEMNVSTLELGDSALYLCASSALDRMNTEAFFGQGTRLTVV.